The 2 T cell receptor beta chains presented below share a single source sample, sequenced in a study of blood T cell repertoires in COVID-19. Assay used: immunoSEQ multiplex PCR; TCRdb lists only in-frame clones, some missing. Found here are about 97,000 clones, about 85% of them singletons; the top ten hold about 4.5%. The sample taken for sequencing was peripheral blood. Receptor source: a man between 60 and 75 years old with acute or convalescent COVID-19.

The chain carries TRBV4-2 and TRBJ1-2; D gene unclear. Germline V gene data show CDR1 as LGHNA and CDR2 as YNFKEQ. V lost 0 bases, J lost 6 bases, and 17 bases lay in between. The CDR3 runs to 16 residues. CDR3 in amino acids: CASSQDLLGFGDGYTF. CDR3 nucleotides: TGTGCCAGCAGCCAAGATCTACTGGGCTTCGGGGATGGCTACACCTTC.

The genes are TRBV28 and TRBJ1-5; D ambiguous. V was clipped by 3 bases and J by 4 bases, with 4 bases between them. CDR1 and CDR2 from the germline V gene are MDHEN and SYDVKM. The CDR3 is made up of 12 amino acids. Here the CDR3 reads CASSFLNQPQHF. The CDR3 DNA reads TGTGCCAGCAGTTTTTTAAATCAGCCCCAGCATTTT.